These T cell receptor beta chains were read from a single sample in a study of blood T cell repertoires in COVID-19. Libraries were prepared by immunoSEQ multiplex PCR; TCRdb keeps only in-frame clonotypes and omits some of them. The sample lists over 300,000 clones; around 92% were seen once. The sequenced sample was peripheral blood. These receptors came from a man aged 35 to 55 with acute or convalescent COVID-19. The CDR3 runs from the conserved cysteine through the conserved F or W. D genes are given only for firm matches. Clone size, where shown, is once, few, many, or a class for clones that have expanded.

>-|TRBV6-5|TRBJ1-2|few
TGTGCCAGCAGCCTTAACGCGGGCCCTGAGACTGGCTACACCTTC
CASSLNAGPETGYTF
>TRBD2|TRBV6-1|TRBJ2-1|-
TGTGCCAGCAGTGAAATTGGACTAGCGGGGGGCGGTGAGCAGTTCTTC
CASSEIGLAGGGEQFF
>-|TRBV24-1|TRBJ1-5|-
TGTGCCACCAGTGATGCAGGGTATAGCAATCAGCCCCAGCATTTT
CATSDAGYSNQPQHF
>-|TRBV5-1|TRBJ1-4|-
TGCGCCAGCAGCTCGATGGGCGGCGGGCAAAATGAAAAACTGTTTTTT
CASSSMGGGQNEKLFF
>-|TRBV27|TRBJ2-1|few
TGTGCCAGCAGTTTAGAGGAACCCTCCTACAATGAGCAGTTCTTC
CASSLEEPSYNEQFF
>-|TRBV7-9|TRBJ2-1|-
TGTGCCAGCAGCCCACAGCGGGCAGAGCAGTTCTTC
CASSPQRAEQFF
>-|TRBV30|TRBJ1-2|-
TGTGCCTGGACCCGGAGAATTGACGTGGATGCCTACACCTTC
CAWTRRIDVDAYTF
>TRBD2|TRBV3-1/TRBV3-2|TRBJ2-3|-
TGTGCCAGCAGCCATCGCCCGGCGACTAGCGTGTCAGATACGCAGTATTTT
CASSHRPATSVSDTQYF
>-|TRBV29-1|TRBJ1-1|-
TGCAGCGTTGCGGAGGGGCCGAGGACTGAAGCTTTCTTT
CSVAEGPRTEAFF
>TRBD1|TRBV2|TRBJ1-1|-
TGTGCCACTAAGCCGGACAGGGTCAACACTGAAGCTTTCTTT
CATKPDRVNTEAFF
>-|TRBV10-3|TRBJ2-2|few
TGTGCCAGCACCGGGACACCGAACACCGGGGAGCTGTTTTTT
CASTGTPNTGELFF
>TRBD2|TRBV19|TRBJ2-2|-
TGTGCCAGTAGTATCTACAGGACTAGGCTGTCTGACACCGGGGAGCTGTTTTTT
CASSIYRTRLSDTGELFF
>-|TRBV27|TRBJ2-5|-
TGTGCCAGCCAGACCCTTATCGGGGAGACCCAGTACTTC
CASQTLIGETQYF
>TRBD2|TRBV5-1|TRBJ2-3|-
TGCGCCAGCAGCTCGGCGGCGGGGGGGAGGCCAGATACGCAGTATTTT
CASSSAAGGRPDTQYF
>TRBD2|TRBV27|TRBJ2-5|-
TGTGCCAGCAGTCTAGCGGGAGCAGAGACCCAGTACTTC
CASSLAGAETQYF
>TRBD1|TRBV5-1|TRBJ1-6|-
TGCGCCAGCAGCTCGAAGACAGGGAGCAACTCACCCCTCCACTTT
CASSSKTGSNSPLHF
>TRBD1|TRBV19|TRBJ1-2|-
TGTGCCAGCGGACCGGGACAGGGGCACTATGGCTACACCTTC
CASGPGQGHYGYTF
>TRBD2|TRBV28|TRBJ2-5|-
TGTGCCAGCAGTTTACGGCGGGGCGGGGGCCAGTACTTC
CASSLRRGGGQYF
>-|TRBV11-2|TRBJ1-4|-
TGTGCCAGCAGCCCTGGGGACTTCGCAACTAATGAAAAACTGTTTTTT
CASSPGDFATNEKLFF
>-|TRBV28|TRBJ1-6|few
TGTGCCAGCAGTTTTGACAGCTCCTATAATTCACCCCTCCACTTT
CASSFDSSYNSPLHF
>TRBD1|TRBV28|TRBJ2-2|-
TGTGCCAGCGGGACAGGGGGCTCCGGGGAGCTGTTTTTT
CASGTGGSGELFF
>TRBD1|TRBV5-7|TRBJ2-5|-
TGTGCCAGCAGCAGACGGACAGGCCTAGGGGACGAGACCCAGTACTTC
CASSRRTGLGDETQYF
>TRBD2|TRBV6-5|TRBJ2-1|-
TGTGCCAGCAGTCCTAGCGGGCCGCACAATGAGCAGTTCTTC
CASSPSGPHNEQFF
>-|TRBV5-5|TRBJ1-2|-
TGTGCCAGCAGCTTGGCGGTTGAGACGGGAGACTATGGCTACACCTTC
CASSLAVETGDYGYTF
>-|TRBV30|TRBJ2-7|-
TGTGCCTGGAGTGTCAGGGACGAGCAGTACTTC
CAWSVRDEQYF
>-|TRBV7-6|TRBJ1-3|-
TGTGCCAGCAGCTTATCCTTGTCCCTTTCCTCTGGAAACACCATATATTTT
CASSLSLSLSSGNTIYF
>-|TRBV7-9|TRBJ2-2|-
TGTGCCAGCAGCTTTCTTCCGGGCACCGGGGAGCTGTTTTTT
CASSFLPGTGELFF
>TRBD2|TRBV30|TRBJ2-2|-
TGTGCCTGGGCCCCACTAGCGACCGGGGAGCTGTTTTTT
CAWAPLATGELFF
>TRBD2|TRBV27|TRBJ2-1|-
TGTGCCAGCAGTTTATTATTCGGGACTAGTACGGGTGAGCAGTTCTTC
CASSLLFGTSTGEQFF
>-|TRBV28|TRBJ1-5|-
TGTGCCAGCAGTTTATCAGGGGAGTCTCAGCCCCAGCATTTT
CASSLSGESQPQHF
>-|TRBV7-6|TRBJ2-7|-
TGTGCCAGCAGCCAATTCGGTGAGCGAATCTACGAGCAGTACTTC
CASSQFGERIYEQYF
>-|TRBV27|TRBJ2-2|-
TGTGCCAGCAGTTTCCCTTATACCGGGGAGCTGTTTTTT
CASSFPYTGELFF
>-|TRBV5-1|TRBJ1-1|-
TGCGCCAGCAGCTTGGCAGGAGGGACCGCGAACACTGAAGCTTTCTTT
CASSLAGGTANTEAFF
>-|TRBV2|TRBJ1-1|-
TGTGCCAGCAGTGAATTTAGTGGGGGCTTAACTGAAGCTTTCTTT
CASSEFSGGLTEAFF
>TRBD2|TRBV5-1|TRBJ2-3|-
TGCGCCAGCAGCCCCGGGACTAGCGGGAGGGCAGGAGATACGCAGTATTTT
CASSPGTSGRAGDTQYF
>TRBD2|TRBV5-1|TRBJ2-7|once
TGCGCCAGCAGCTCTACTAGCGGGAGTGGGTACGAGCAGTACTTC
CASSSTSGSGYEQYF
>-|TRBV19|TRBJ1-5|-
TGTGCCATATCCCCCCGGGGGAGACGGCAGCCCCAGCATTTT
CAISPRGRRQPQHF
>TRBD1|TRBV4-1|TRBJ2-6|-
TGCGCCAGCAGCCAAGTATGGGGACAGTGGACCAACGTCCTGACTTTC
CASSQVWGQWTNVLTF
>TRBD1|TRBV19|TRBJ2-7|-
TGTGCCAGTAGTAGGGACAGGGGGGCCTACGAGCAGTACTTC
CASSRDRGAYEQYF
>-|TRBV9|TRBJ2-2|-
TGTGCCAGCAGCGCAAGGACACTTGTTACCGGGGAGCTGTTTTTT
CASSARTLVTGELFF
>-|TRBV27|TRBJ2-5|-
TGTGCCAGCAGTTTATCCAGCCGCGGTGAGACCCAGTACTTC
CASSLSSRGETQYF
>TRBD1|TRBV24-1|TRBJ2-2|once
TGTGCCACCAGTGATTTGCCCTCCCGGGACAGGAGGAACACCGGGGAGCTGTTTTTT
CATSDLPSRDRRNTGELFF
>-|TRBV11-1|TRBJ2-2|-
TGTGCCAGCAGCCCCCCAAGCCCCGGGGAGCTGTTTTTT
CASSPPSPGELFF
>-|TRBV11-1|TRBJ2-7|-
TGTGCCAGCAGCTTATTTCGGGGGAGCTCCTACGAGCAGTACTTC
CASSLFRGSSYEQYF
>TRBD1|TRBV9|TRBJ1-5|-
TGTGCCAGCAGCCCTGGGACAGGAAGCAATCAGCCCCAGCATTTT
CASSPGTGSNQPQHF
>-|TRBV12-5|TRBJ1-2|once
TGTGCTAGTGGATTCGGAGGGGCGGGTGGCTACACCTTC
CASGFGGAGGYTF
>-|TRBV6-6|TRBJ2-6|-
TGTGCCACCTGGACAGATTCAGGGGCCAACGTCCTGACTTTC
CATWTDSGANVLTF
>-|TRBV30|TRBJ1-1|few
TGTGCCTCCGGGGGTATCACTGAAGCTTTCTTT
CASGGITEAFF
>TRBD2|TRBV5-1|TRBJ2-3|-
TGCGCCAGCAGCCCCCGGACTAGCGGGGGGGCACATACGCAGTATTTT
CASSPRTSGGAHTQYF
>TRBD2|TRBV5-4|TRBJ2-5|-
TGTGCCAGCAGCTTGTCGGCTAGCGGGGGCCAAGAGACCCAGTACTTC
CASSLSASGGQETQYF
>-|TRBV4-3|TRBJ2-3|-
TGCGCCAGCAGCCAAGACCCCCCAGGGACTAGCACAGATACGCAGTATTTT
CASSQDPPGTSTDTQYF
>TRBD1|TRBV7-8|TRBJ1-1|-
TGTGCCAGCAGTCCAAACAGGGGGCTCGACACTGAAGCTTTCTTT
CASSPNRGLDTEAFF
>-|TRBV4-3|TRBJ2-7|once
TGCGCCAGCAGCCAAGATCCTGACAGTTGGGAGCAGTACTTC
CASSQDPDSWEQYF